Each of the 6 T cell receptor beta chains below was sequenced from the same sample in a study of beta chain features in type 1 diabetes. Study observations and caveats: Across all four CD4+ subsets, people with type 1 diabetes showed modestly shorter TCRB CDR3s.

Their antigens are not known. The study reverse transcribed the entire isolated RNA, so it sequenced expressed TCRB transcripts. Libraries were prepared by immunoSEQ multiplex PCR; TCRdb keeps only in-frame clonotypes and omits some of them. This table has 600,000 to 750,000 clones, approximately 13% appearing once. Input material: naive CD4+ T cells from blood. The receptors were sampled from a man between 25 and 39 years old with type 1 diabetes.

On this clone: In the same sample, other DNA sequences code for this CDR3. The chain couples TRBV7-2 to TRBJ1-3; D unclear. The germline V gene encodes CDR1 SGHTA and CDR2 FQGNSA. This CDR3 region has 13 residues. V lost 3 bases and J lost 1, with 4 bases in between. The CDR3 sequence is CASSLGSGNTIYF. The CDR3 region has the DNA TGTGCCAGCAGCTTGGGTTCTGGAAACACCATATATTTT.

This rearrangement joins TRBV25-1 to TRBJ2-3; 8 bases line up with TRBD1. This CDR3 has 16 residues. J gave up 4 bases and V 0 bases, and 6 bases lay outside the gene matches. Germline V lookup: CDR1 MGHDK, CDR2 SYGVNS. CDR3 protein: CASSEYRTGTADTQYF. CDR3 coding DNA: TGTGCCAGCAGTGAATACCGGACAGGGACGGCAGATACGCAGTATTTT.

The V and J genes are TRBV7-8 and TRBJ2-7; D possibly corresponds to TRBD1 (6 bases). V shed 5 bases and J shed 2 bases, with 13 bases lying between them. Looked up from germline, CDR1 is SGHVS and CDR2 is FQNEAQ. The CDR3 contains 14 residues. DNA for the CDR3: TGTGCCAGCAGCCCCTTGGCAGGGGCCTACGAGCAGTACTTC. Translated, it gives CASSPLAGAYEQYF.

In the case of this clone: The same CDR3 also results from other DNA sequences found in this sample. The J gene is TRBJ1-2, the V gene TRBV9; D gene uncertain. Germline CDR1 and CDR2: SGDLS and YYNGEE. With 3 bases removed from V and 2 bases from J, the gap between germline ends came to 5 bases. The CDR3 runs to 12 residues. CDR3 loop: CASSAGNYGYTF. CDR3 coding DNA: TGTGCCAGCAGCGCGGGCAACTATGGCTACACCTTC.

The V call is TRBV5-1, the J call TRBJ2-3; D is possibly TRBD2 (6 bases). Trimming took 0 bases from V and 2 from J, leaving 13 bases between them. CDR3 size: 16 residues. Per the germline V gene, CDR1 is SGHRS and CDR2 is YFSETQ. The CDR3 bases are TGCGCCAGCAGCTTGGCAGATCGGGGGTACACAGATACGCAGTATTTT. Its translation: CASSLADRGYTDTQYF.

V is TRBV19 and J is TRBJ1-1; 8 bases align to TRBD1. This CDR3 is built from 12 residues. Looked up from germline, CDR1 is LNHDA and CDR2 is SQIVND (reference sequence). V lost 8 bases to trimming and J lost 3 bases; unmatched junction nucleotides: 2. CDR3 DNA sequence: TGTGCCAGTGGACAGGGAGACACTGAAGCTTTCTTT. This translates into CASGQGDTEAFF.